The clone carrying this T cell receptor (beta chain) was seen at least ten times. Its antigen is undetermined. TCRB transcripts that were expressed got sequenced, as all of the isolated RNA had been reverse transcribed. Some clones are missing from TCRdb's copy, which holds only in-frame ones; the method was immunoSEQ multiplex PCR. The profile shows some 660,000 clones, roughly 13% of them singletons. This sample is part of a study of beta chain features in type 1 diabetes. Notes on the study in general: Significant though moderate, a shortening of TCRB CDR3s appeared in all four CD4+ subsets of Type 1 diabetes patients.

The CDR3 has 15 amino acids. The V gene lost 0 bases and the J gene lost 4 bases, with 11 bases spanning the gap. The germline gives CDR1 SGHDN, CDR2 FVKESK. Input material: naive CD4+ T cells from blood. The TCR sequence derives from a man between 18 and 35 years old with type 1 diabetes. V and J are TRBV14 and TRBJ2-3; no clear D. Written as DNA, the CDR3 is TGTGCCAGCAGCCAAGAGCTAGTCCCCGCAGATACGCAGTATTTT. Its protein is CASSQELVPADTQYF. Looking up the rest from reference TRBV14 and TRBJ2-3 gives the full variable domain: EAGVTQFPSHSVIEKGQTVTLRCDPISGHDNLYWYRRVMGKEIKFLLHFVKESKQDESGMPNNRFLAERTGGTYSTLKVQPAELEDSGVYFCASSQELVPADTQYFGPGTRLTVL.